This T cell receptor beta chain stems from a study of blood T cells in healthy people across ages. With a J-beta primer mix and a sample-barcoded 5' primer, a second PCR ran about 7 to 12 cycles. The template-switch adaptor, which had 12 random nucleotides, put a tag on each cDNA molecule. TCRdb re-called the 5' RACE reads through MiXCR, storing one row per CDR3 protein. The profile shows roughly 1,300,000 distinct CDR3 sequences, 59% of them singletons. This clonotype was seen more than once but under ten times. The sequence came from a man aged 18 to 29 in good health. Sequencing used blood.

In DNA form, the CDR3 reads TGTGCCAGCAGCCCGACTAGCGGGGGGGTAAACATTCAGTACTTC. Its translation is CASSPTSGGVNIQYF. This chain connects TRBV4-2 to TRBJ2-4, with TRBD2 matching 14 bases. V dropped 4 bases and J dropped 6; count of bases not matched to a gene: 2. Germline CDR1 and CDR2: LGHNA and YNFKEQ. The CDR3 covers 15 residues.